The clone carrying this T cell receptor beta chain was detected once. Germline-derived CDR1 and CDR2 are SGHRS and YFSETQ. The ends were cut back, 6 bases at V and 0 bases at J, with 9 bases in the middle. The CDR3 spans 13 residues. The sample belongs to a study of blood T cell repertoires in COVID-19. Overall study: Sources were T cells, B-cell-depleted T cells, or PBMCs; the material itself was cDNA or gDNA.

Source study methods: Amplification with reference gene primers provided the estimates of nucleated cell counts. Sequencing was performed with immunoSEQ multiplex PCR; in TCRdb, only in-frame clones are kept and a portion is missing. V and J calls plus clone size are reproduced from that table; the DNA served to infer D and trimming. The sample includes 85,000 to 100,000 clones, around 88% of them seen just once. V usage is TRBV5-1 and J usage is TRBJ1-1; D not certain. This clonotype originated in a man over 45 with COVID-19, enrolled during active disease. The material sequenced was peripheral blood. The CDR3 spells CASKEQMNTEAFF. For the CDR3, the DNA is TGCGCCAGCAAGGAACAGATGAACACTGAAGCTTTCTTT.